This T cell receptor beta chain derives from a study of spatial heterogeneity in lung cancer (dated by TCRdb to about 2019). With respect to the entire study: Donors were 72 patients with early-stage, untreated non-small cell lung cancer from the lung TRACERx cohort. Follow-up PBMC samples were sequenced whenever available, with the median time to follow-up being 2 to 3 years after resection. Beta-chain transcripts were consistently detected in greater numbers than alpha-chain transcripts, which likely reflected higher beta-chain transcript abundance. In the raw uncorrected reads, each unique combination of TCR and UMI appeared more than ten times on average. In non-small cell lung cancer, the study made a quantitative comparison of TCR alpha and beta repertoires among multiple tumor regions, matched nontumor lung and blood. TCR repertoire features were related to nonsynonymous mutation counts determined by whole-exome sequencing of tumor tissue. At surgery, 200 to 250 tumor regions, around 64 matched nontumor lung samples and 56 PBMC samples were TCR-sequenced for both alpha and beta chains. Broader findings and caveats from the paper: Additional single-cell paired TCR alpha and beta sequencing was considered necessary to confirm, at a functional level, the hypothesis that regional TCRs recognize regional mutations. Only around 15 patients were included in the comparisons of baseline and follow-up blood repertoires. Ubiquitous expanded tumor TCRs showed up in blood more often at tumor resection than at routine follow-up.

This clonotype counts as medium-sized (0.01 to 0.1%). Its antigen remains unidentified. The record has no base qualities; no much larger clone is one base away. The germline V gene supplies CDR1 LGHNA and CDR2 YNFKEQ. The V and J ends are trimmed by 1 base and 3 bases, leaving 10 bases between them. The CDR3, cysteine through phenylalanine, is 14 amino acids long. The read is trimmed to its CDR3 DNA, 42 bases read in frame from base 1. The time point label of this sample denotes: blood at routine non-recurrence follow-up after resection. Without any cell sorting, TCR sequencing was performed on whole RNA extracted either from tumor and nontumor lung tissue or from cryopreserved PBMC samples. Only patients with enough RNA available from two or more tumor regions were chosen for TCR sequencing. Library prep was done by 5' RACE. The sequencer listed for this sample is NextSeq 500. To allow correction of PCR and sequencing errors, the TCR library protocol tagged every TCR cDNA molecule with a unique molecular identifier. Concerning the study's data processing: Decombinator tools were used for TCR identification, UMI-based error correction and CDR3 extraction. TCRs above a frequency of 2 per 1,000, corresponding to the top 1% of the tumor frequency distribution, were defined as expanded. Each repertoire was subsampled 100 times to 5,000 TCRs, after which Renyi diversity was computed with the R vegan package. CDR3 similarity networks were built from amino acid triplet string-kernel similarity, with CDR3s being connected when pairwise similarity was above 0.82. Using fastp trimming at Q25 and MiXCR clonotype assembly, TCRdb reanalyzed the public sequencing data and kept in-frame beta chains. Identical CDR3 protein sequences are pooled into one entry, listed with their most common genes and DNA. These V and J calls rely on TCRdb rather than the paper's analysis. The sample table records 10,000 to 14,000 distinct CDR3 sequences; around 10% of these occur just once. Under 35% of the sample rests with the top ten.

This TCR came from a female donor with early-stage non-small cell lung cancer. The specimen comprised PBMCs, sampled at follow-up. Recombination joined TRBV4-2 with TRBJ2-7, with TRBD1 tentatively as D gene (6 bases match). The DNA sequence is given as TGTGCCAGCAGCCAAGCCTCAGGGGTCTACGAGCAGTACTTC. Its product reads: CASSQASGVYEQYF.